This entry lists 7 T cell receptor beta chains sequenced from one sample in a study of shared clonotypes between healthy human individuals. Data came from immunoSEQ multiplex PCR; TCRdb stores just in-frame clones and leaves some out. The data hold approximately 2,200,000 clones, with roughly 91% observed a single time. It was CD45RO-negative cells, positively selected for CCR7, that made up naive CD8 cells, with terminally differentiated effector memory CD45RA+ cells excluded. Sequenced: naive CD8+ T cells from PBMCs. The source is a young man in good health. Some clones in this sample may be carry-over from other donors' samples.

The chain couples TRBV29-1 to TRBJ2-1, with 7 positions matching TRBD1. The CDR3 sequence is 18 residues long. Germline V CDR1 and CDR2: SQVTM, ANQGSEA. With V trimmed by 4 bases and J by 0 bases, 15 bases remained unmatched. The CDR3 DNA reads as TGCAGCGTTGGCCACTGGTTGGGACAGCCCAGCTCCTACAATGAGCAGTTCTTC. Its protein is CSVGHWLGQPSSYNEQFF.

The V call is TRBV6-5, the J call TRBJ2-4; tentative D call: TRBD1 (5 bases). The V gene lost 5 bases and the J gene lost 0 bases, with 8 bases spanning the gap. CDR3 length: 14 amino acids. From germline, CDR1 is MNHEY and CDR2 SVGAGI. CDR3 DNA sequence: TGTGCCAGCAGTCTAACAGGAGCCAAAAACATTCAGTACTTC. Translating gives CASSLTGAKNIQYF.

The rearrangement uses TRBV27 and TRBJ1-1; possible D gene TRBD1, 5 bases. V was clipped by 2 bases and J by 3 bases, with 10 bases between them. The CDR3 runs 14 residues. Germline-derived CDR1 and CDR2 are MNHEY and SMNVEV (reference sequence). CDR3 DNA sequence: TGTGCCAGCAGTTTAGTCGCAGGGTACACTGAAGCTTTCTTT. Translating it yields CASSLVAGYTEAFF.

In its sample, this clone was seen once. V and J are TRBV9 and TRBJ1-3, with 10 positions matching TRBD1. Germline loops: CDR1 SGDLS, CDR2 YYNGEE. The CDR3 has 16 amino acids. J lost 2 bases, V lost 4 bases, and 6 bases had no gene match. The CDR3 DNA follows: TGTGCCAGCAGCACCGCCGGGACAGGGGCTGGAAACACCATATATTTT. It yields the protein CASSTAGTGAGNTIYF. Full variable domain (missing parts from reference TRBV9 and TRBJ1-3): DSGVTQTPKHLITATGQRVTLRCSPRSGDLSVYWYQQSLDQGLQFLIQYYNGEERAKGNILERFSAQQFPDLHSELNLSSLELGDSALYFCASSTAGTGAGNTIYFGEGSWLTVV.

The rearrangement uses TRBV6-5 and TRBJ1-1, with D maybe TRBD1 (6 bases). Germline-derived CDR1 and CDR2 are MNHEY and SVGAGI. The V end lost 0 bases, the J end lost 10 bases, and 18 bases lay between the germline ends. The CDR3 sequence is 15 residues long. CDR3 in amino acids: CASSYSRGASLGAFF. CDR3 coding DNA: TGTGCCAGCAGTTACTCGCGGGGGGCCAGTTTGGGAGCTTTCTTT.

This clone has just one count. V gene TRBV30 combines with J gene TRBJ2-1, with D perhaps TRBD1 or TRBD2 (5 bases each). This CDR3 is 17 amino acids long. V lost 4 bases and J 7 bases, leaving 26 bases between the germline ends. Germline V gene data show CDR1 as GTSNPN and CDR2 as SVGIG (reference sequence). CDR3 in amino acids: CAWIGWSGGLGVNEQFF. The CDR3 coding sequence is TGTGCCTGGATCGGATGGAGTGGGGGTTTAGGGGTTAATGAGCAGTTCTTC.

The chain recombines TRBV11-2 with TRBJ2-5, with 11 bases matching TRBD2. Germline assignment: CDR1 SGHAT and CDR2 FQNNGV. CDR3 length: 16 amino acids. Trimming took 6 bases from V and 5 from J; bases not matched to a gene: 11. The CDR3 region is CASSSTSGSDWETQYF. CDR3 DNA: TGTGCCAGCAGTTCCACTAGCGGGAGTGATTGGGAGACCCAGTACTTC.